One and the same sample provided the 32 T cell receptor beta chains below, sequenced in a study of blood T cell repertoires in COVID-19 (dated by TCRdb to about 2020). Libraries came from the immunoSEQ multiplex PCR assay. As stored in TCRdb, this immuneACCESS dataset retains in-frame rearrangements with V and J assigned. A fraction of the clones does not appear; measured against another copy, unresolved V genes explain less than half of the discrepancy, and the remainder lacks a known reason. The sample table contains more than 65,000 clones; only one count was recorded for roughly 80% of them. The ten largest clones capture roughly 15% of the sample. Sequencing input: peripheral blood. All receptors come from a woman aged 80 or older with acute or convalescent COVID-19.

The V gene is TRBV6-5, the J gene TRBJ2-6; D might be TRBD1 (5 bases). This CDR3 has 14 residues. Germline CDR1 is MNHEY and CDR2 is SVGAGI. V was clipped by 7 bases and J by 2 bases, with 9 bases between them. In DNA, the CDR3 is TGTGCCAGCAATACAGGCGCTGGGGCCAACGTCCTGACTTTC. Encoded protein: CASNTGAGANVLTF.

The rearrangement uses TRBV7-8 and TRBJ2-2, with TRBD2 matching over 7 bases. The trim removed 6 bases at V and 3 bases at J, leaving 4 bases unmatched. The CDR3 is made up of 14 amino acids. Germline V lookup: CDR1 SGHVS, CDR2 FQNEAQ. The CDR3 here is CASRQRDDTGELFF. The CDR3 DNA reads TGTGCCAGCAGGCAGCGGGATGACACCGGGGAGCTGTTTTTT.

Written as DNA, the CDR3 is TGCAGCGTTCCGGACAGGGCGGATGAGCAGTTCTTC. Encoded protein: CSVPDRADEQFF. The chain recombines TRBV29-1 with TRBJ2-1, with 8 bases identical to TRBD1. The CDR3 covers 12 residues. V was clipped by 5 bases and J by 8 bases; unmatched bases: 5. From germline, CDR1 is SQVTM and CDR2 ANQGSEA.

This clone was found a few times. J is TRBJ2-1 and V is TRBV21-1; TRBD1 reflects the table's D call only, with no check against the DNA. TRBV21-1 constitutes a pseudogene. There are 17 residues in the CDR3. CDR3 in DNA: TGTGCCAGCAGCAAGGGGGCACAGGGGAAGTGGAACAATGAGCAGTTCTTC. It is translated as CASSKGAQGKWNNEQFF.

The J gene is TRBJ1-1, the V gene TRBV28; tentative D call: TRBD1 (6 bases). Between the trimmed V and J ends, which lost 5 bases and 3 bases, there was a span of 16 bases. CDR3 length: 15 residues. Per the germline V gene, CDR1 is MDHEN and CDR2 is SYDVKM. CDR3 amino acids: CASSHQGPGDTEAFF. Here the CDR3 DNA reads TGTGCCAGCAGTCACCAGGGGCCTGGCGACACTGAAGCTTTCTTT. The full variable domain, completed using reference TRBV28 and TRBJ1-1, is DVKVTQSSRYLVKRTGEKVFLECVQDMDHENMFWYRQDPGLGLRLIYFSYDVKMKEKGDIPEGYSVSREKKERFSLILESASTNQTSMYLCASSHQGPGDTEAFFGQGTRLTVV.

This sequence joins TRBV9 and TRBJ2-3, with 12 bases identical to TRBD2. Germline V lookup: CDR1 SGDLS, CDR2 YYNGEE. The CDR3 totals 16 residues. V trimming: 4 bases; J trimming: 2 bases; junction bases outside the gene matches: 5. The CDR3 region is CASSPRTSGDTDTQYF. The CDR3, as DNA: TGTGCCAGCAGCCCCAGGACTAGCGGGGACACAGATACGCAGTATTTT.

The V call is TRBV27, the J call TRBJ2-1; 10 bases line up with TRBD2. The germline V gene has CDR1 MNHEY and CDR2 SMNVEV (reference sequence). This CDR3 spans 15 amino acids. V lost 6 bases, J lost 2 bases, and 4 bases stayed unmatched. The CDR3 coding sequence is TGTGCCAGCAGAGTAGCGGGAGGACCCTACAATGAGCAGTTCTTC. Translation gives CASRVAGGPYNEQFF.

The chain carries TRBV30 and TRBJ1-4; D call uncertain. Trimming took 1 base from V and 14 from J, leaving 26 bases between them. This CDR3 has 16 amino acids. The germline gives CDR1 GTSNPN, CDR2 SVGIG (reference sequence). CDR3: CAWSGSVPPKAERLFF. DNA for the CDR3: TGTGCCTGGAGTGGGTCCGTACCCCCCAAGGCGGAACGGCTGTTTTTT.

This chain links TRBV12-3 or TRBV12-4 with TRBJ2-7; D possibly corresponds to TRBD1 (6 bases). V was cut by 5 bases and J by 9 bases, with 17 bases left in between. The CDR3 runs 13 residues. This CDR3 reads CASSPHRVSGQYF. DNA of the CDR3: TGTGCCAGCAGTCCTCACAGGGTATCGGGGCAGTACTTC.

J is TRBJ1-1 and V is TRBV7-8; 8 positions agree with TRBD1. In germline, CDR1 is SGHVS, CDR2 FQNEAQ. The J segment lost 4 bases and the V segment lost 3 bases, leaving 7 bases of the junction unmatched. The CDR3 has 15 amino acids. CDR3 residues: CASSFAGGGTTEAFF. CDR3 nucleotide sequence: TGTGCCAGCAGCTTCGCAGGGGGCGGCACCACTGAAGCTTTCTTT. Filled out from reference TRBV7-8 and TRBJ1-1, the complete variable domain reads GAGVSQSPRYKVAKRGQDVALRCDPISGHVSLFWYQQALGQGPEFLTYFQNEAQLDKSGLPSDRFFAERPEGSVSTLKIQRTQQEDSAVYLCASSFAGGGTTEAFFGQGTRLTVV.

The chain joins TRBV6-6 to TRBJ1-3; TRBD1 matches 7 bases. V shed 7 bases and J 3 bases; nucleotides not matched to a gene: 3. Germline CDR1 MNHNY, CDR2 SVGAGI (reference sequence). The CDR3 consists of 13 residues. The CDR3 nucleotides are TGTGCCAGCAACAGGGGCGATGGAAACACCATATATTTT. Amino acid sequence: CASNRGDGNTIYF.

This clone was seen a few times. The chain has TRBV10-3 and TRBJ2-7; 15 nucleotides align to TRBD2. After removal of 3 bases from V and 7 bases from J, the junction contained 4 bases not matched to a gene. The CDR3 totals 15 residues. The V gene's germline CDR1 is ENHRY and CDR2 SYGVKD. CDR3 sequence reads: CAISDPGLAGGEQYF. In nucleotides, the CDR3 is TGTGCCATCAGTGATCCGGGACTAGCGGGGGGAGAGCAGTACTTC.

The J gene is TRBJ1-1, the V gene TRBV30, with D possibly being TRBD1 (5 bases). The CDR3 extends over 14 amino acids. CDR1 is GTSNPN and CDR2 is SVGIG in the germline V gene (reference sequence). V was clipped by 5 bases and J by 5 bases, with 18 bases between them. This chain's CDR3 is CAWGSGRSRTEAFF. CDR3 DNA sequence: TGTGCCTGGGGCTCAGGGAGGTCGAGGACTGAAGCTTTCTTT.

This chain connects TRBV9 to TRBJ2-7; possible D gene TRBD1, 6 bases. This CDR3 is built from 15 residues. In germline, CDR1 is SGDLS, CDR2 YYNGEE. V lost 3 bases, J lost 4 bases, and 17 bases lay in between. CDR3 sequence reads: CASSGATGSPYEQYF. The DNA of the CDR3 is TGTGCCAGCAGCGGCGCAACAGGGTCCCCATACGAGCAGTACTTC.

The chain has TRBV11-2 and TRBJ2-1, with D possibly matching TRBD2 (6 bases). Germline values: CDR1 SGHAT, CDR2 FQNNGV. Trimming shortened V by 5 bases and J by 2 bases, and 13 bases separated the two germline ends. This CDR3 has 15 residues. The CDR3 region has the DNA TGTGCCAGCAGCCCGGGGACTCTCCCCTACAATGAGCAGTTCTTC. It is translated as CASSPGTLPYNEQFF.

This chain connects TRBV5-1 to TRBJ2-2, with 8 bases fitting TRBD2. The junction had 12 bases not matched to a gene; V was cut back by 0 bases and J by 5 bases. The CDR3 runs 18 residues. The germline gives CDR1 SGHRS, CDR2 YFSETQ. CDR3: CASSLAVAGPERTGELFF. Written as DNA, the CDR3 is TGCGCCAGCAGCTTGGCCGTAGCGGGACCGGAGAGGACCGGGGAGCTGTTTTTT.

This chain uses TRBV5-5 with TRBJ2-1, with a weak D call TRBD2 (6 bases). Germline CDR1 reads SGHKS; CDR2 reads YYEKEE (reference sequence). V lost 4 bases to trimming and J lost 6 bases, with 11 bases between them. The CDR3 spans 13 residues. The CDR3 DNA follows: TGTGCCAGCAGCCTGACTAGTAGCAATGAGCAGTTCTTC. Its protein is CASSLTSSNEQFF.

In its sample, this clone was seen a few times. Here the CDR3 DNA reads TGTGCCAGCAGTCACAATCGTGTGGAGCAGTACTTC. Translation gives CASSHNRVEQYF. The chain combines TRBV6-6 with TRBJ2-7; no firm D call. The CDR3 loop spans 12 amino acids. In germline, CDR1 is MNHNY, CDR2 SVGAGI (reference sequence). The V gene lost 5 bases and the J gene lost 7 bases, with 12 bases spanning the gap.

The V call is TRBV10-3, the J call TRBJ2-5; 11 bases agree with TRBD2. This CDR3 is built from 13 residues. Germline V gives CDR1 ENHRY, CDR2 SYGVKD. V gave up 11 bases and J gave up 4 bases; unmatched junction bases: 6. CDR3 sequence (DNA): TGTGCCGCCGGGACTAGCGGTTTAGAGACCCAGTACTTC. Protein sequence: CAAGTSGLETQYF.

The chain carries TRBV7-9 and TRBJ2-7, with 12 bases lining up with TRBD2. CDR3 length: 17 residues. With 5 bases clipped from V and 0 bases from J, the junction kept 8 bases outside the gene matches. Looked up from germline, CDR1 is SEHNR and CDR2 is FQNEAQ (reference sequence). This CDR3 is CASSPTSGSFVSYEQYF. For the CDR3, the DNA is TGTGCCAGCAGCCCGACTAGCGGGAGTTTTGTCTCCTACGAGCAGTACTTC. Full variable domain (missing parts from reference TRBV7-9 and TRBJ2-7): DTGVSQNPRHKITKRGQNVTFRCDPISEHNRLYWYRQTLGQGPEFLTYFQNEAQLEKSRLLSDRFSAERPKGSFSTLEIQRTEQGDSAMYLCASSPTSGSFVSYEQYFGPGTRLTVT.

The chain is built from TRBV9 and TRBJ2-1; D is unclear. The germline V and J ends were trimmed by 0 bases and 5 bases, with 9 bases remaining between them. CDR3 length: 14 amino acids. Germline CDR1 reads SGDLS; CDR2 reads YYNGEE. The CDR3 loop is CASSVVPQNNEQFF. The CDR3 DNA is TGTGCCAGCAGCGTAGTCCCACAGAACAATGAGCAGTTCTTC.

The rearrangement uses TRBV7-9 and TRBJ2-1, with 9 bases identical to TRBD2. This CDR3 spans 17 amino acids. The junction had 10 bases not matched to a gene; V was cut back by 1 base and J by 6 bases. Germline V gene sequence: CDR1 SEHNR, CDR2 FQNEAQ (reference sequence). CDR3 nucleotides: TGTGCCAGCAGCTTAGGGTTCGCGGGAGGGCCCACCAATGAGCAGTTCTTC. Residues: CASSLGFAGGPTNEQFF.

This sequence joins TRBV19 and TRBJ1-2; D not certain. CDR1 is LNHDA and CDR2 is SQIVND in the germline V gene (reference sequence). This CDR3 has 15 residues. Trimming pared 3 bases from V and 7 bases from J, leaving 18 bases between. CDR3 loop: CASSINRRGFGGYTF. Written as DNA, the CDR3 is TGTGCCAGTAGTATTAACAGACGGGGATTTGGTGGCTACACCTTC.

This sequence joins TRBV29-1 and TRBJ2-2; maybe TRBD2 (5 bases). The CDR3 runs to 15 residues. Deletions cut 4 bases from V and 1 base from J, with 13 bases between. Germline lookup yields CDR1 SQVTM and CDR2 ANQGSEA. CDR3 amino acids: CSVGPASRNTGELFF. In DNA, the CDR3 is TGCAGCGTTGGTCCGGCTAGCAGGAACACCGGGGAGCTGTTTTTT.

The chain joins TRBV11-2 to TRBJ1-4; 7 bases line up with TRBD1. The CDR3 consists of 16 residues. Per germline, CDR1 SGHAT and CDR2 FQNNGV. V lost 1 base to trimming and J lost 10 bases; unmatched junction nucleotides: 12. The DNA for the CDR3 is TGTGCCAGCAGCTTAGGTCGGGGACAGCAATGGGGAAAACTGTTTTTT. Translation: CASSLGRGQQWGKLFF.

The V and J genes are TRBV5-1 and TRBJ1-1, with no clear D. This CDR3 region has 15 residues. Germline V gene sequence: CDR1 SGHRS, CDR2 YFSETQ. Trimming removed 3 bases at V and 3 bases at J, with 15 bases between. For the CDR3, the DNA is TGCGCCAGCAGCTACCGACGGGGTTGGGACACTGAAGCTTTCTTT. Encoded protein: CASSYRRGWDTEAFF.

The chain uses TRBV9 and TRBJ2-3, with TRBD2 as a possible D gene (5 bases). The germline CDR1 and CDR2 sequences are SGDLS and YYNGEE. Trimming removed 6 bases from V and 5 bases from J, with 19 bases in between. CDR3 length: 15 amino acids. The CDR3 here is CASTGTLLAGDTQYF. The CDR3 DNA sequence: TGTGCCAGCACTGGAACTCTACTGGCGGGAGATACGCAGTATTTT.

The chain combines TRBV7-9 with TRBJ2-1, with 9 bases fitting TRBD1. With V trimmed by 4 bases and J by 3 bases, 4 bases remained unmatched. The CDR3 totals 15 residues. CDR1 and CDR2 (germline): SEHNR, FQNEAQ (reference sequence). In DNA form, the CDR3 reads TGTGCCAGCAGCTCCGGGACAGGGATCTACAATGAGCAGTTCTTC. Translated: CASSSGTGIYNEQFF.

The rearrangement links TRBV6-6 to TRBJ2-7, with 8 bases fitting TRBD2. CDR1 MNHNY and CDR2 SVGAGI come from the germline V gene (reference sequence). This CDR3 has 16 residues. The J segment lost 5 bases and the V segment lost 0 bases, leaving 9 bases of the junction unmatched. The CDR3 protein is CASSYSSASGSDEQYF. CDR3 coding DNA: TGTGCCAGCAGTTACTCGAGTGCCAGCGGGAGTGACGAGCAGTACTTC.

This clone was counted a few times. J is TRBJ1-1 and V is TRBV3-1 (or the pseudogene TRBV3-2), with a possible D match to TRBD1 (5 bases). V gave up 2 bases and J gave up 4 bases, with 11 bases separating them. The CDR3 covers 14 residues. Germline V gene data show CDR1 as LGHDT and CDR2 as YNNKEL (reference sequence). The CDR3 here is CASSQTGECTEAFF. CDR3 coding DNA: TGTGCCAGCAGCCAAACGGGGGAGTGCACTGAAGCTTTCTTT.

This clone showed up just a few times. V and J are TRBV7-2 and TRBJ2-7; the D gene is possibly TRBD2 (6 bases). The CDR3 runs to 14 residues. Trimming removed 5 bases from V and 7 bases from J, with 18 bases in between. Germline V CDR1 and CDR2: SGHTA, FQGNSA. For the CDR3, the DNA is TGTGCCAGCAGCCTCGGGACTGCAACGGGTGAGCAGTACTTC. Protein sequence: CASSLGTATGEQYF. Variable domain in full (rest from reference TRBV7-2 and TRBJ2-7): GAGVSQSPSNKVTEKGKDVELRCDPISGHTALYWYRQSLGQGLEFLIYFQGNSAPDKSGLPSDRFSAERTGGSVSTLTIQRTQQEDSAVYLCASSLGTATGEQYFGPGTRLTVT.

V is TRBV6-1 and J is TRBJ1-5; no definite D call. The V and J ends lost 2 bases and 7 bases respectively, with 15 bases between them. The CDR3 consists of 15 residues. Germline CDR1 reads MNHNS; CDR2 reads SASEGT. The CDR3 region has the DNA TGTGCCAGCAGTGAACTGTGGGGTGGCGGGCAGCCCCAGCATTTT. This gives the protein CASSELWGGGQPQHF.